What follows describes a single T cell receptor beta chain. Its specificity is not known. Using immunoSEQ multiplex PCR, the repertoire was profiled, and TCRdb retains in-frame clones only, with some absent. The sample contains fewer than 20,000 clones, over 70% of which appear only once. The CDR3 sequence is 14 residues long. Trimming cost V 4 bases and J 5 bases, with 15 bases left between them. CDR1 WNHNN and CDR2 SYGVQD come from the germline V gene (reference sequence). The data stem from a study of T cells in localized non-small cell lung cancer. Whole-study results and caveats: Because only a single region of the tumor was sequenced, heterogeneity remains possible.

Sequences were derived from peripheral blood, sampled before any cancer treatment. This sequence was found in a male donor older than 55 with stage III lung adenocarcinoma. This chain joins TRBV10-1 and TRBJ2-7, with D perhaps matching TRBD2 (5 bases). This CDR3 is CASSARRDSDEQYF. The CDR3, as DNA: TGCGCCAGCAGTGCGCGTCGGGATTCGGACGAGCAGTACTTC.